One and the same sample provided the 27 T cell receptor beta chains below, sequenced in a study of shared clonotypes between healthy human individuals. Data came from immunoSEQ multiplex PCR; TCRdb stores just in-frame clones and leaves some out. The data show approximately 2.5 million clones, approximately 92% seen once. Sequencing used naive CD4+ T cells sorted from blood. This sample's subset: CD45RA+ positively selected. The receptors originated from a man in his late teens or twenties in good health.

Of note for this clone: The same CDR3 is also encoded by other DNA sequences in this sample. This chain connects TRBV5-1 to TRBJ2-7; D unclear. The germline V and J ends were trimmed by 1 base and 3 bases, with 11 bases remaining between them. Germline V gene lookup returns CDR1 SGHRS and CDR2 YFSETQ. The CDR3 has 14 amino acids. CDR3 sequence (DNA): TGCGCCAGCAGCTTGATCCCCAGCAACTACGAGCAGTACTTC. Translation: CASSLIPSNYEQYF.

The V call is TRBV27, the J call TRBJ2-7; tentatively, D is TRBD1 (6 bases). Germline V lookup: CDR1 MNHEY, CDR2 SMNVEV (reference sequence). This CDR3 has 13 amino acids. The V end was cut by 4 bases, the J end by 0 bases, with 7 bases between. The CDR3 nucleotides are TGTGCCAGCAGTTCGGGACACTCCTACGAGCAGTACTTC. It is translated as CASSSGHSYEQYF.

The table lists this clone with a count of one. The genes are TRBV19 and TRBJ2-7, with TRBD1 matching 9 bases. Losses at the gene ends were 5 bases for V and 3 bases for J; bases not matched to a gene: 8. The CDR3 sequence is 15 residues long. Germline CDR1 LNHDA, CDR2 SQIVND (reference sequence). The CDR3 coding sequence is TGTGCCAGTAGTGCACCGGGACAGGGAGTCTACGAGCAGTACTTC. Translating it yields CASSAPGQGVYEQYF.

This chain uses TRBV6-5 with TRBJ2-1, with D uncertain. Germline V gene sequence: CDR1 MNHEY, CDR2 SVGAGI. CDR3 length: 15 residues. The V gene lost 7 bases and the J gene lost 4 bases, with 17 bases spanning the gap. CDR3 sequence reads: CASTLLLGNYNEQFF. The CDR3 bases are TGTGCCAGCACCCTACTTCTGGGTAATTACAATGAGCAGTTCTTC.

This clone turned up a few times. The V and J genes are TRBV4-3 and TRBJ1-5; 8 bases fit TRBD1. CDR1 and CDR2 from the germline V gene are LGHNA and YSLEER. V was clipped by 0 bases and J by 5 bases; unmatched bases: 0. The CDR3 extends over 14 amino acids. Written as DNA, the CDR3 is TGCGCCAGCAGCCAAGAGACAGGGGATCAGCCCCAGCATTTT. Protein sequence: CASSQETGDQPQHF.

V gene TRBV30 combines with J gene TRBJ2-7; 10 bases agree with TRBD2. CDR1 is GTSNPN and CDR2 is SVGIG in the germline V gene (reference sequence). The CDR3 loop spans 17 amino acids. V shed 7 bases, J shed 2 bases, and the junction held 17 bases outside the gene matches. Here the CDR3 reads CAYTGTSAKIRPYEQYF. Written as DNA, the CDR3 is TGTGCCTATACCGGGACTAGCGCGAAAATTCGACCCTACGAGCAGTACTTC.

J is TRBJ1-2 and V is TRBV27; TRBD1 agrees at 8 bases. V dropped 5 bases and J dropped 8; count of bases not matched to a gene: 16. The CDR3 has 16 residues. Germline-derived CDR1 and CDR2 are MNHEY and SMNVEV (reference sequence). As DNA, the CDR3 is TGTGCCAGCAGTCTCCTTTCAACAGGGGGGGTTTTGGGCTACACCTTC. Its translation: CASSLLSTGGVLGYTF.

J is TRBJ2-1 and V is TRBV7-2; 7 bases are shared with TRBD2. The CDR3 covers 16 residues. V gave up 1 base and J gave up 3 bases; unmatched junction bases: 6. Germline V CDR1 and CDR2: SGHTA, FQGNSA. CDR3 sequence: CASSLVGGTLYNEQFF. The DNA of the CDR3 is TGTGCCAGCAGCTTAGTGGGGGGGACGCTCTACAATGAGCAGTTCTTC. The full variable domain, in which reference TRBV7-2 and TRBJ2-1 provide the parts outside the CDR3, is GAGVSQSPSNKVTEKGKDVELRCDPISGHTALYWYRQSLGQGLEFLIYFQGNSAPDKSGLPSDRFSAERTGGSVSTLTIQRTQQEDSAVYLCASSLVGGTLYNEQFFGPGTRLTVL.

CDR3: CASSRGPGVGETQYF. The CDR3 nucleotides read TGTGCCAGCAGCCGGGGACCGGGGGTCGGGGAGACCCAGTACTTC. This chain joins TRBV7-3 and TRBJ2-5; a weak D match, TRBD2 (6 bases). The CDR3 sequence is 15 residues long. Germline V gives CDR1 SGHTA, CDR2 FQGTGA. With 5 bases removed from V and 5 bases from J, the gap between germline ends came to 18 bases.

The V gene is TRBV5-4, the J gene TRBJ2-3; 7 nucleotides align to TRBD2. Trimming at V came to 6 bases and at J to 3 bases, leaving 7 bases not matched to a gene. Germline CDR1 and CDR2: SGHNT and YYREEE (reference sequence). The CDR3 runs 14 residues. The CDR3 DNA sequence: TGTGCCAGCAAGCGGGACTTAGGGACAGATACGCAGTATTTT. This codes for CASKRDLGTDTQYF.

Concerning this clone: The same CDR3 also results from other DNA sequences found in this sample. The V call is TRBV5-4, the J call TRBJ2-2; D is uncertain. This CDR3 has 15 residues. Trimming shortened V by 0 bases and J by 0 bases, and 6 bases separated the two germline ends. Germline CDR1 SGHNT, CDR2 YYREEE (reference sequence). In nucleotides, the CDR3 is TGTGCCAGCAGCTTGGGCGGTTCGAACACCGGGGAGCTGTTTTTT. This translates into CASSLGGSNTGELFF.

This clone is a singleton in its sample. The chain's CDR3 is CASSFPGQGVYGYTF. For the CDR3, the DNA is TGTGCCAGCAGTTTCCCTGGACAGGGCGTCTATGGCTACACCTTC. V is TRBV28 and J is TRBJ1-2, with 8 positions matching TRBD1. The CDR3 is 15 amino acids. The germline V gene has CDR1 MDHEN and CDR2 SYDVKM. With 3 bases clipped from V and 4 bases from J, the junction kept 7 bases outside the gene matches.

Remarks on this clone: At the DNA level, this CDR3 is encoded by other sequences in the same sample as well. The chain employs TRBV30 and TRBJ2-7; the match to TRBD2 covers 13 bases. CDR1 GTSNPN and CDR2 SVGIG come from the germline V gene (reference sequence). The J segment lost 4 bases and the V segment lost 0 bases, leaving 3 bases of the junction unmatched. This CDR3 has 15 residues. The CDR3 loop reads CAWSVRLAGGYEQYF. In DNA form, the CDR3 reads TGTGCCTGGAGTGTAAGACTAGCGGGGGGTTACGAGCAGTACTTC.

The chain has TRBV6-5 and TRBJ1-1; D might be TRBD1 (5 bases). V lost 10 bases, J lost 6 bases, and 15 bases lay in between. This CDR3 spans 12 amino acids. CDR1 is MNHEY and CDR2 is SVGAGI in the germline V gene. CDR3 sequence reads: CATHSGASEAFF. The CDR3 nucleotides read TGTGCCACCCACAGCGGGGCTTCTGAAGCTTTCTTT.

This chain joins TRBV21-1 and TRBJ1-3. TRBV21-1 is a pseudogene locus. The CDR3 spans 16 residues. CDR3 DNA: TGTGCCAGCAGCAAAGGTGAAGAACCCTCTGGAAACACCATATATTTT. It yields the protein CASSKGEEPSGNTIYF.

This chain joins TRBV7-8 and TRBJ2-7; no reliable D call. The germline CDR1 and CDR2 sequences are SGHVS and FQNEAQ. The CDR3 is 11 amino acids. V was shortened by 5 bases and J by 7 bases, with 9 bases between the two germline ends. The CDR3 region is CASSLTEEQYF. The DNA for the CDR3 is TGTGCCAGCAGCCTAACAGAGGAGCAGTACTTC.

The rearrangement uses TRBV2 and TRBJ1-2, with 8 nucleotides matching TRBD1. CDR1 and CDR2 from the germline V gene are SNHLY and FYNNEI. The CDR3 runs 13 residues. Germline trimming cut 6 bases from V and 8 bases from J; bases unmatched to any gene: 8. Here the CDR3 reads CASRGDRMGGYTF. Here the CDR3 DNA reads TGTGCCAGCAGGGGGGACAGGATGGGCGGCTACACCTTC.

The chain carries TRBV11-2 and TRBJ1-2; the D is unclear. The V gene's germline CDR1 is SGHAT and CDR2 FQNNGV. Between the trimmed V and J ends, which lost 3 bases and 8 bases, there was a span of 16 bases. There are 14 residues in the CDR3. CDR3 protein: CASSFGVGSNGYTF. The CDR3 region has the DNA TGTGCCAGCAGCTTCGGGGTCGGGTCAAACGGCTACACCTTC.

The DNA of the CDR3 is TGTGCCAGCAGCTTACTTACCCCCAAAGGCTCCTACGAGCAGTACTTC. This sequence encodes CASSLLTPKGSYEQYF. V and J are TRBV7-9 and TRBJ2-7; D is undetermined. V was shortened by 2 bases and J by 0 bases, with 14 bases between the two germline ends. CDR3 length: 16 amino acids. CDR1 is SEHNR, CDR2 FQNEAQ, per germline (reference sequence).

The chain is built from TRBV6-5 and TRBJ2-5, with D perhaps matching TRBD1 (5 bases). The germline V gene encodes CDR1 MNHEY and CDR2 SVGAGI. The V gene lost 6 bases and the J gene lost 4 bases, with 12 bases spanning the gap. CDR3 length: 13 amino acids. Written as DNA, the CDR3 is TGTGCCAGCAGCGGTCTCACAGGAGAGACCCAGTACTTC. Amino acids: CASSGLTGETQYF.

The rearrangement links TRBV2 to TRBJ2-7; D might be TRBD1 (6 bases). The CDR3 is 11 amino acids. The ends were cut back, 6 bases at V and 7 bases at J, with 10 bases in the middle. The V gene's germline CDR1 is SNHLY and CDR2 FYNNEI. CDR3 in amino acids: CASSVGQEQYF. The CDR3 nucleotides read TGTGCCAGCAGCGTAGGACAGGAGCAGTACTTC.

The J gene is TRBJ1-1, the V gene TRBV5-4; 9 bases align to TRBD1. Germline V gene sequence: CDR1 SGHNT, CDR2 YYREEE (reference sequence). The CDR3 is 15 amino acids. V lost 4 bases, J lost 1 base, and 5 bases stayed unmatched. CDR3 residues: CASSGQGRKNTEAFF. The CDR3 DNA reads TGTGCCAGCAGCGGACAGGGGCGCAAGAACACTGAAGCTTTCTTT.

The chain recombines TRBV6-5 with TRBJ2-1; the D gene is possibly TRBD1 (7 bases). Germline CDR1 is MNHEY and CDR2 is SVGAGI. The CDR3 loop spans 14 amino acids. V gave up 8 bases and J gave up 2 bases, with 13 bases separating them. The CDR3, as DNA: TGTGCCAGCGCGGGACAGAGAACCTACAATGAGCAGTTCTTC. The encoded protein is CASAGQRTYNEQFF.

The V and J genes are TRBV28 and TRBJ2-5; no clear D gene. V was shortened by 5 bases and J by 2 bases, with 21 bases between the two germline ends. Germline CDR1 is MDHEN and CDR2 is SYDVKM. This CDR3 region has 17 residues. CDR3 DNA: TGTGCCAGCAGTCGGCCTCGGCGTGACCGAGAGCAAGAGACCCAGTACTTC. As protein: CASSRPRRDREQETQYF.

The V gene is TRBV6-5, the J gene TRBJ2-1; 10 bases fit TRBD2. In germline, CDR1 is MNHEY, CDR2 SVGAGI. V gave up 9 bases and J gave up 6 bases; unmatched junction bases: 8. The CDR3 totals 14 residues. CDR3 DNA sequence: TGTGCCAGTCACTCGGGACTAGCGCCCAATGAGCAGTTCTTC. It codes for CASHSGLAPNEQFF.

This sequence joins TRBV28 and TRBJ2-5, with D tentatively TRBD1 (5 bases). The closer fit of TRBJ2-7 to the DNA end suggests the J call may be wrong. The CDR3 covers 14 residues. The germline CDR1 and CDR2 sequences are MDHEN and SYDVKM. CDR3 region: CASSPGALSYEQYF. For the CDR3, the DNA is TGTGCCAGCAGTCCTGGGGCGCTAAGCTACGAGCAGTACTTC.

This chain uses TRBV2 with TRBJ2-7, with 8 positions matching TRBD2. Germline CDR1 reads SNHLY; CDR2 reads FYNNEI. The CDR3 consists of 14 residues. J gave up 3 bases and V 7 bases, and 8 bases lay outside the gene matches. The CDR3 sequence: CASTNGGAGYEQYF. The CDR3 DNA is TGTGCCAGCACCAACGGGGGGGCAGGCTACGAGCAGTACTTC. Combining the CDR3 with reference TRBV2 and TRBJ2-7 gives the whole variable domain EPEVTQTPSHQVTQMGQEVILRCVPISNHLYFYWYRQILGQKVEFLVSFYNNEISEKSEIFDDQFSVERPDGSNFTLKIRSTKLEDSAMYFCASTNGGAGYEQYFGPGTRLTVT.